This is a list of T cell receptor beta chains from one sample in a study of response to subunit inactivated influenza vaccine. TCRdb called the RT-PCR reads again in MiXCR, with one record for every CDR3 protein. This repertoire shows under 800,000 distinct CDR3 sequences, approximately 15% found once; its top ten account for 6.5% to 8.5%. The sample was PBMCs from blood, taken 14 to 15 days before vaccination. The receptor source for this set is a man aged 45-65 years who received an inactivated influenza vaccine. Each CDR3 is given with its conserved first and last residue.

J | V | CDR3
TRBJ2-2 | TRBV4-1 | CASSQEGYRNPGELFF
TRBJ2-3 | TRBV25-1 | CASSVSPGGTDTQYF
TRBJ2-2 | TRBV11-2 | CASTISPTGELFF
TRBJ1-5 | TRBV20-1 | CSAGGGGNQPQHF
TRBJ2-3 | TRBV6-2/TRBV6-3 | CASRSSGTDTQYF
TRBJ2-7 | TRBV5-1 | CASSSQPGSSYEQYF
TRBJ1-6 | TRBV5-5 | CASSIQNNSPLHF
TRBJ2-3 | TRBV24-1 | CATSDLGTSGGYAQYF
TRBJ2-4 | TRBV5-6 | CASSLAGTRGRDIQYF
TRBJ1-2 | TRBV6-5 | CASSYAGAGYTF
TRBJ1-2 | TRBV7-2 | CASSTNYYGYTF
TRBJ2-1 | TRBV3-1 | CASSRDYRNEQFF
TRBJ2-7 | TRBV15 | CSCSGVLGDF
TRBJ2-3 | TRBV7-2 | CASSPRLAWTVSDTQYF
TRBJ1-2 | TRBV29-1 | CSVDQGDYGYTF
TRBJ2-3 | TRBV6-2/TRBV6-3 | CASSYSSRNTDTQYF